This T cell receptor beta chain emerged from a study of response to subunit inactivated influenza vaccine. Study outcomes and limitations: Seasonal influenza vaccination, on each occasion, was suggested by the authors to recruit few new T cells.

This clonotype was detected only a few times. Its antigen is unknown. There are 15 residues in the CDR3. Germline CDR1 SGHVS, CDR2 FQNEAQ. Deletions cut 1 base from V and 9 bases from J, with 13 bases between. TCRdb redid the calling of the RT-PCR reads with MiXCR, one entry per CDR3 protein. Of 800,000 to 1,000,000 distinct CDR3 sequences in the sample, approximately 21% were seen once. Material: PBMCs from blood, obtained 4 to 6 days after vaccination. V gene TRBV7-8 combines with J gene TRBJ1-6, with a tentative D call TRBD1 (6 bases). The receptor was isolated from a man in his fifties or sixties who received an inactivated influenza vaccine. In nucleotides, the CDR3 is TGTGCCAGCAGCTTAGGTACAGGGCTTAGTTCACCCCTCCACTTT. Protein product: CASSLGTGLSSPLHF.